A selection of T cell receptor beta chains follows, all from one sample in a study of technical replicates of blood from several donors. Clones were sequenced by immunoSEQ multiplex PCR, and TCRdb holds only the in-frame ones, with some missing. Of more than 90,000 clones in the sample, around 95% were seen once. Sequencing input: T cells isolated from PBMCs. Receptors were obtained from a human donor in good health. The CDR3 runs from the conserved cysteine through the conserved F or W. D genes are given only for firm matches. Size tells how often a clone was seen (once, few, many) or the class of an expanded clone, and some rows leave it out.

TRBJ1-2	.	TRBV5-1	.	CASSSRLAFGYTF	TGCGCCAGCAGCTCCCGACTGGCCTTTGGCTACACCTTC
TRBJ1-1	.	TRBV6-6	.	CASSLHTEAFF	TGTGCCAGCAGTCTACACACTGAAGCTTTCTTT
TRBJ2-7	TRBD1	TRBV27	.	CASSGATGAYEQYF	TGTGCCAGCAGTGGAGCGACAGGGGCCTACGAGCAGTACTTC
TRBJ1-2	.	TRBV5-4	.	CASSPAVTNFYGYTF	TGTGCCAGCAGCCCCGCGGTAACGAATTTCTATGGCTACACCTTC
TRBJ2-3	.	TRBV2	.	CALNRDTQYF	TGTGCCCTTAACAGGGATACGCAGTATTTT
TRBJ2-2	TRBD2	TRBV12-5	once	CASGLGSRGGSTGELFF	TGTGCTAGTGGTTTGGGGTCCCGGGGGGGGAGCACCGGGGAGCTGTTTTTT
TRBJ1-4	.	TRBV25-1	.	CASSEGDEKLFF	TGTGCCAGCAGTGAGGGAGACGAAAAACTGTTTTTT
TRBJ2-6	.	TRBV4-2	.	CASSQDNGGSSSGANVLTF	TGTGCCAGCAGCCAAGATAATGGGGGGTCCAGCTCTGGGGCCAACGTCCTGACTTTC
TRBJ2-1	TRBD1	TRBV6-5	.	CASRRLTGGFNEQFF	TGTGCCAGCAGACGTCTTACAGGGGGCTTCAATGAGCAGTTCTTC
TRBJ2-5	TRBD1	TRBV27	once	CASSWMGQRETQYF	TGTGCCAGCAGTTGGATGGGACAGAGGGAGACCCAGTACTTC
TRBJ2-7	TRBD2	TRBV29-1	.	CSATSGATYEQYF	TGCAGCGCAACTAGCGGGGCTACCTACGAGCAGTACTTC
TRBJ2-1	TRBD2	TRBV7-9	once	CASSPGLAGGNEQFF	TGTGCCAGCAGCCCAGGACTAGCGGGAGGCAATGAGCAGTTCTTC
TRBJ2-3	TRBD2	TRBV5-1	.	CASSLDGGSTTDTQYF	TGCGCCAGCAGCTTGGACGGCGGGAGTACGACAGATACGCAGTATTTT
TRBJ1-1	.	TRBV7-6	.	CASSLGQGFTFF	TGTGCCAGCAGCTTAGGCCAGGGTTTTACTTTCTTT
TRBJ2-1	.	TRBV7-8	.	CASSLTSWTAHSYNEQFF	TGTGCCAGCAGCCTGACAAGTTGGACAGCCCACTCCTACAATGAGCAGTTCTTC
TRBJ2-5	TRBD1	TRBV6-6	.	CASSYQGTGGQETQYF	TGTGCCAGCAGTTACCAGGGGACAGGGGGTCAAGAGACCCAGTACTTC
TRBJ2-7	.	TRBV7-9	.	CASSPELVHEQYF	TGTGCCAGCAGCCCTGAGTTAGTCCACGAGCAGTACTTC
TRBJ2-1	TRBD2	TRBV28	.	CASSPLGAGGPSEQFF	TGTGCCAGCAGTCCCCTGGGTGCGGGAGGGCCCAGTGAGCAGTTCTTC
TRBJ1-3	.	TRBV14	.	CASSQGQASGNTIYF	TGTGCCAGCAGCCAAGGACAGGCCTCTGGAAACACCATATATTTT
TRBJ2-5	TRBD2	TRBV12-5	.	CASGLVIAGEYQETQYF	TGTGCTAGTGGTTTGGTCATAGCGGGAGAGTACCAAGAGACCCAGTACTTC
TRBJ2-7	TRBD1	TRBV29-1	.	CSVTRQGLYEQYF	TGCAGCGTCACTAGACAGGGCCTCTACGAGCAGTACTTC
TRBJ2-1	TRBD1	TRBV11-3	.	CASSSPGQGSNEQFF	TGTGCCAGCAGCAGTCCGGGACAGGGCTCAAATGAGCAGTTCTTC
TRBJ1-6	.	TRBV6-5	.	CASSYGQTNSPLHF	TGTGCCAGCAGTTACGGACAGACCAATTCACCCCTCCACTTT
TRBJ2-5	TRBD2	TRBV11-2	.	CASSLIGGASGRGETQYF	TGTGCCAGCAGCTTAATCGGTGGGGCTAGCGGGAGAGGAGAGACCCAGTACTTC
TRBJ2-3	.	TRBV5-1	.	CASSPSGGSDTQYF	TGCGCCAGCAGCCCGTCCGGCGGGTCAGATACGCAGTATTTT
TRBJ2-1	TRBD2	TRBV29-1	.	CSVGLAGDISYNEQFF	TGCAGCGTCGGACTAGCGGGGGACATCTCCTACAATGAGCAGTTCTTC
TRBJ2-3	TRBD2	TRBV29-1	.	CSVASGTTDTQYF	TGCAGCGTTGCTAGCGGGACCACAGATACGCAGTATTTT
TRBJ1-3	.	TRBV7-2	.	CASSPAPRGSGNTIYF	TGTGCCAGCAGCCCAGCACCCAGGGGCTCTGGAAACACCATATATTTT
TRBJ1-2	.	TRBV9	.	CASTPGGLSYGYTF	TGTGCCAGCACCCCGGGGGGATTGAGCTATGGCTACACCTTC